Sequencing of this T cell receptor (beta chain) was carried out in a study of cytomegalovirus exposure and HLA in healthy donors. Findings and caveats of the study: It was approximately 150 TCR beta chains that were listed as cytomegalovirus-associated. The classifier reportedly diagnosed cytomegalovirus status with high specificity and sensitivity. Confirmation was obtained in vitro that a few CMV-associated chains are specific for CMV antigens.

About this clone itself: Its specificity is not known.

The V segment lost 5 bases and the J segment 7 bases; nucleotides outside the gene matches: 7. The CDR3 is 14 residues long. Germline CDR1 MNHEY, CDR2 SVGAGI. Assay used: immunoSEQ multiplex PCR; TCRdb lists only in-frame clones, some missing. The table has tens of thousands of clones, roughly 96% seen once. This TCR came from a woman aged 18-35 years in good health and CMV-seropositive. The sample taken for sequencing was PBMCs. The chain recombines TRBV6-5 with TRBJ2-4; 8 bases line up with TRBD1. The CDR3 DNA reads TGTGCCAGCAGTGACAGGGGCCAGCGGAACATTCAGTACTTC. Encoded protein: CASSDRGQRNIQYF.